This T cell receptor (beta chain) was sequenced in a study of blood T cells in healthy people across ages. Study-wide findings and caveats: Researchers said unsorted PBMCs prevented a conclusive naive versus antigen-experienced comparison.

PCR was performed a second time for about 6 to 12 cycles using a sample-barcoded 5' primer and a J-beta primer mix. In TCRdb, the 5' RACE reads were re-called with MiXCR into one record per CDR3 protein. This sample has roughly 1.5 million distinct CDR3 sequences, with 35% to 45% found just once. As regards this clonotype: The antigen is not known.

V was clipped by 1 base and J by 8 bases; unmatched bases: 6. CDR3 length: 15 amino acids. Per germline, CDR1 LGHNA and CDR2 YSLEER. Those donating, healthy Caucasian individuals from Russia, were aged roughly 6 to 90. The rearrangement joins TRBV4-3 to TRBJ1-2; 11 nucleotides agree with TRBD1. The clonotype was recovered from a woman aged 18-29 years in good health. Sequences were obtained from blood. In nucleotides, the CDR3 is TGCGCCAGCAGCCAAGCCGGGACAGGGGGACAGGGCTACACCTTC. Translated, it gives CASSQAGTGGQGYTF.